These T cell receptor beta chains were read from a single sample in a study of cytomegalovirus exposure and HLA in healthy donors. Clones were sequenced by immunoSEQ multiplex PCR, and TCRdb holds only the in-frame ones, with some missing. The repertoire consists of approximately 200,000 clones, with roughly 83% occurring once and the leading ten covering around 0.26%. The specimen sequenced was PBMCs. The source of these receptors is a boy aged 5 to 17 in good health and CMV-seronegative. CDR3s leave out the opening cysteine and the closing phenylalanine or tryptophan.

CDR3aa,v_gene,j_gene
ASSLFASGESSYNEQF,TRBV5-1,TRBJ2-1
ASSQDPQGAYGYT,TRBV4-3,TRBJ1-2
ASSGLAGGPSEQY,TRBV9,TRBJ2-7
AWSQGGASYNSPLH,TRBV30,TRBJ1-6
ASSLAQGLIGVLH,TRBV27,TRBJ1-6
ASTSLAGGAGYGYT,TRBV27,TRBJ1-2
ASSPILAGVTGELF,TRBV4-1,TRBJ2-2
ASSEYDRNYGYT,TRBV25-1,TRBJ1-2
ASSLVRDHTEAF,TRBV7-7,TRBJ1-1
ASSRRVRKYGYT,TRBV4-1,TRBJ1-2
ASTPSGGGNQPQH,TRBV6-5,TRBJ1-5
ASSSPLGGGDYTDTQY,TRBV7-9,TRBJ2-3
AWSVPGFSGNTIY,TRBV30,TRBJ1-3
ASSLPSGGGELF,TRBV11-3,TRBJ2-2
ASSDQQRMGTYEQY,TRBV6-1,TRBJ2-7
AVDTGNYGYT,TRBV7-2,TRBJ1-2
ASSSGLAGGSAYEQY,TRBV5-4,TRBJ2-7
ASSLKRGVATDTQY,TRBV5-1,TRBJ2-3
ASRGGRMDEQY,TRBV5-4,TRBJ2-7
ASRGMRKVKQY,TRBV7-8,TRBJ2-5
AASGVRFYEQY,TRBV30,TRBJ2-7
ASSEARAGVGYT,TRBV2,TRBJ1-2
SVEGLPGTGELF,TRBV29-1,TRBJ2-2
AGGTGGSGEKLF,TRBV28,TRBJ1-4
AWRRDSATEAF,TRBV30,TRBJ1-1
ASSGKQGARYEQY,TRBV5-1,-
ASRVAGVFNEQF,TRBV28,TRBJ2-1
ASSFYSSGYSYEQY,TRBV28,TRBJ2-7
ASTSKSNTEAF,TRBV6-1,TRBJ1-1
ASSNPSVDEQY,TRBV11-2,TRBJ2-7
ASSAQSYEQY,TRBV4-1,TRBJ2-7